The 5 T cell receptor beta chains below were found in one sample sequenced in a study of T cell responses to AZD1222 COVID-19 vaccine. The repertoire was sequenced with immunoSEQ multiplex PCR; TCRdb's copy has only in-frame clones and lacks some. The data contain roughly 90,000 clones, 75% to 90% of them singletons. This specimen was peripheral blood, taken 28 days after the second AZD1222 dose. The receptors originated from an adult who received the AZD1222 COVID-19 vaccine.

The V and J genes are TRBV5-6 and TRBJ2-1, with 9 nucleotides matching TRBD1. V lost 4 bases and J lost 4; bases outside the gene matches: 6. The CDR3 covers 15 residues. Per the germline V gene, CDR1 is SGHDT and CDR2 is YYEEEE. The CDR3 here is CASSTRDRDYNEQFF. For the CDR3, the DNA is TGTGCCAGCAGCACCCGGGACAGGGATTACAATGAGCAGTTCTTC.

The CDR3 coding sequence is TGTGCCAGCAGTGACAGGGCAGCTAACACTGAAGCTTTCTTT. This encodes CASSDRAANTEAFF. J is TRBJ1-1 and V is TRBV6-1; D perhaps matches TRBD1 (5 bases). Germline V CDR1 and CDR2: MNHNS, SASEGT. CDR3 length equals 14 residues. V lost 3 bases and J 2 bases, leaving 10 bases between the germline ends.

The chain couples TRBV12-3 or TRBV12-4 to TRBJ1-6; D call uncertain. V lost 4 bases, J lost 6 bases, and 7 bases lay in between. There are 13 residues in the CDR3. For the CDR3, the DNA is TGTGCCAGCAGTTATAAGCTTAATTCACCCCTCCACTTT. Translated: CASSYKLNSPLHF.

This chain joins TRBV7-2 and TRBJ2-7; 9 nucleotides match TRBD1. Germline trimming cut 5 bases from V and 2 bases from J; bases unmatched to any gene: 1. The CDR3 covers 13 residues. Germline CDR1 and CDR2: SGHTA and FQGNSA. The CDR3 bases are TGTGCCAGCAGCCGGGACAGGGCCTACGAGCAGTACTTC. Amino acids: CASSRDRAYEQYF.

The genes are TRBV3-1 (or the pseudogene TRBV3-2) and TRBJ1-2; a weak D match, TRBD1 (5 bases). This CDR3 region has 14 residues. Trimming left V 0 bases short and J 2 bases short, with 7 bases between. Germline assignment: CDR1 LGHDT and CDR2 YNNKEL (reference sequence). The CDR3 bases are TGTGCCAGCAGCCAAGAATGGGGGAACTATGGCTACACCTTC. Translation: CASSQEWGNYGYTF.